Detailed here is one T cell receptor beta chain. These data are taken from a study of blood T cell repertoires in COVID-19. Germline V gene sequence: CDR1 KGHDR, CDR2 SFDVKD. The CDR3 is 13 residues long. The ends were cut back, 6 bases at V and 4 bases at J, with 11 bases in the middle. Method: immunoSEQ multiplex PCR; TCRdb's copy keeps in-frame clones and lacks some. The table has fewer than 85,000 clones, around nine tenths seen once. The chain uses TRBV24-1 and TRBJ1-2, with TRBD1 as a possible D gene (6 bases). The sequence came from a man aged 45-65 years with active COVID-19. The sequencing input was peripheral blood. CDR3 DNA: TGTGCCACCAGTACAGGGTACCGCTATGGCTACACCTTC. This gives the protein CATSTGYRYGYTF.